The 13 T cell receptor beta chains below come from one sample, sequenced in a study of human T cells and chemical hapten exposure. As to time point: patch test 1, 2 weeks after DPC sensitization. Treatment given: therapeutic diphenylcyclopropenone sensitization with weekly scalp DPC. Each CDR3 protein gets one entry after TCRdb re-called the RACE reads with MiXCR. This table holds just under 350,000 distinct CDR3 sequences, 6% to 8.5% found once. Source: whole blood, taken in connection with sensitization to the hapten diphenylcyclopropenone (DPC). These receptors all come from a woman aged 18-35 years with alopecia areata. Some clones in this sample may be carry-over from other donors' samples.

This clonotype showed up many times. The chain couples TRBV12-3 or TRBV12-4 to TRBJ2-5; unclear D gene. The germline V and J ends were trimmed by 5 bases and 0 bases, with 10 bases remaining between them. The CDR3 loop spans 14 amino acids. The CDR3 reads CASSPPIYQETQYF. DNA of the CDR3: TGTGCCAGCAGTCCCCCGATTTACCAAGAGACCCAGTACTTC.

This clonotype was observed at least ten times. V and J are TRBV7-8 and TRBJ2-3; TRBD2 matches 11 bases. The CDR3 spans 20 residues. Germline trimming cut 1 base from V and 3 bases from J; bases unmatched to any gene: 15. CDR1 and CDR2 (germline): SGHVS, FQNEAQ. CDR3 sequence (DNA): TGTGCCAGCAGCTTAGAGGCGGACACTAGCGGGGGTCGGAAGACAGATACGCAGTATTTT. It is translated as CASSLEADTSGGRKTDTQYF.

This clonotype was recorded at least ten times. The genes are TRBV12-3 or TRBV12-4 and TRBJ1-5; D unresolved. The ends were cut back, 4 bases at V and 5 bases at J, with 9 bases in the middle. This CDR3 contains 13 residues. DNA of the CDR3: TGTGCCAGCAGTTGGGTGGACGATCAGCCCCAGCATTTT. This translates into CASSWVDDQPQHF.

The CDR3 DNA reads TGTGCCAGCAGTTACTCGATGGGCGGTTACGAGCAGTACTTC. It codes for CASSYSMGGYEQYF. The gene calls are TRBV6-5 and TRBJ2-7; D gene ambiguous. Trimming cost V 0 bases and J 4 bases, with 10 bases left between them. Germline V gene sequence: CDR1 MNHEY, CDR2 SVGAGI. The CDR3 consists of 14 residues.

The CDR3 loop reads CAISLEGEETQYF. DNA for the CDR3: TGTGCCATCAGCCTTGAAGGGGAAGAGACCCAGTACTTC. The chain joins TRBV10-3 to TRBJ2-5, with a tentative D call TRBD1 (5 bases). The CDR3 sequence is 13 residues long. Trimming pared 6 bases from V and 3 bases from J, leaving 11 bases between. Germline V lookup: CDR1 ENHRY, CDR2 SYGVKD.

This clonotype was counted ten times or more. The J gene is TRBJ2-2, the V gene TRBV12-3 or TRBV12-4; no clear D. The CDR3 runs to 13 residues. V was shortened by 0 bases and J by 7 bases, with 6 bases between the two germline ends. This chain's CDR3 is CASSLAVNGELFF. Written as DNA, the CDR3 is TGTGCCAGCAGTTTAGCGGTCAACGGGGAGCTGTTTTTT.

This clonotype was detected ten times or more. The rearrangement joins TRBV5-1 to TRBJ2-3; D might be TRBD1 or TRBD2, each matching 6 bases. V was pared by 0 bases and J by 3 bases, with 14 bases between. Per germline, CDR1 SGHRS and CDR2 YFSETQ. This CDR3 has 16 residues. Here the CDR3 reads CASSLAIRGRTDTQYF. The DNA for the CDR3 is TGCGCCAGCAGCTTGGCCATACGGGGGCGGACAGATACGCAGTATTTT. Full variable domain (missing parts from reference TRBV5-1 and TRBJ2-3): KAGVTQTPRYLIKTRGQQVTLSCSPISGHRSVSWYQQTPGQGLQFLFEYFSETQRNKGNFPGRFSGRQFSNSRSEMNVSTLELGDSALYLCASSLAIRGRTDTQYFGPGTRLTVL.

A few counts support this clonotype. The rearrangement links TRBV7-9 to TRBJ1-1, with a possible D match to TRBD1 (6 bases). The CDR3 consists of 15 residues. The germline gives CDR1 SEHNR, CDR2 FQNEAQ (reference sequence). V shed 6 bases and J shed 0 bases, with 14 bases lying between them. CDR3 in amino acids: CASSWGRNMNTEAFF. In DNA form, the CDR3 reads TGTGCCAGCAGTTGGGGGCGGAACATGAACACTGAAGCTTTCTTT. The whole variable domain, remainder taken from reference TRBV7-9 and TRBJ1-1, is DTGVSQNPRHKITKRGQNVTFRCDPISEHNRLYWYRQTLGQGPEFLTYFQNEAQLEKSRLLSDRFSAERPKGSFSTLEIQRTEQGDSAMYLCASSWGRNMNTEAFFGQGTRLTVV.

The J gene is TRBJ1-5, the V gene TRBV6-5, with D perhaps matching TRBD1 (6 bases). Looked up from germline, CDR1 is MNHEY and CDR2 is SVGAGI. This CDR3 contains 14 residues. V was clipped by 8 bases and J by 4 bases, with 15 bases between them. The CDR3 sequence is CASGPNRVNQPQHF. The CDR3 DNA sequence: TGTGCCAGCGGCCCAAACAGGGTTAATCAGCCCCAGCATTTT.

This clonotype was recorded a few times. The chain combines TRBV12-3 or TRBV12-4 with TRBJ2-3; 9 nucleotides line up with TRBD1. There are 16 residues in the CDR3. V was pared by 2 bases and J by 3 bases, with 6 bases of the junction left unmatched. The CDR3 region is CASSLMGQGKTDTQYF. The CDR3 coding sequence is TGTGCCAGCAGTTTAATGGGACAGGGTAAAACAGATACGCAGTATTTT.

This clonotype was recorded many times. The chain recombines TRBV12-3 or TRBV12-4 with TRBJ2-7; TRBD2 agrees at 8 bases. V dropped 3 bases and J dropped 5; count of bases not matched to a gene: 6. The CDR3 is 14 residues long. The CDR3: CASSLRGAQDEQYF. The CDR3, as DNA: TGTGCCAGCAGTTTGCGGGGGGCGCAGGACGAGCAGTACTTC.

This clonotype was counted a few times. This rearrangement joins TRBV18 to TRBJ2-6; the match to TRBD1 covers 7 bases. This CDR3 has 17 amino acids. J was trimmed by 0 bases and V by 3 bases; bases with no gene match: 5. CDR1 KGHSH and CDR2 LQKENI come from the germline V gene. DNA for the CDR3: TGTGCCAGCTCACCTCCCCGACAGGGCTCTGGGGCCAACGTCCTGACTTTC. Protein: CASSPPRQGSGANVLTF.

J is TRBJ1-6 and V is TRBV20-1, with D uncertain. The CDR3 totals 16 residues. The V end lost 1 base, the J end lost 3 bases, and 13 bases lay between the germline ends. CDR1 and CDR2 (germline): DFQATT, SNEGSKA (reference sequence). CDR3 sequence (DNA): TGCAGTGCTAGAGGTTCGGGGTTCCACTATAATTCACCCCTCCACTTT. This encodes CSARGSGFHYNSPLHF.